These T cell receptor beta chains were read from a single sample in a study of T cells after yellow fever vaccination. TCRdb passed the 5' RACE reads through MiXCR, listing each CDR3 protein once. The data show about 57,000 distinct CDR3 sequences, 6% to 7.5% seen once. The sample consisted of CD8+ T cells sorted from PBMCs, taken 15 days after the yellow fever booster vaccination. Receptors were obtained from a man between 25 and 39 years old who received the YFV17D yellow fever vaccine. CDR3s include the opening cysteine and the closing phenylalanine or tryptophan. D genes are given only for firm matches. Not every row has a clone size; where given, it reads once, few, many or a size class.

v_call: TRBV6-6; clone_size: many; d_call: NA; j_call: TRBJ2-7; cdr3_aa: CASSYLAREQYF; cdr3_nt: TGTGCCAGCAGTTACCTAGCCCGCGAGCAGTACTTC
v_call: TRBV7-9; clone_size: many; d_call: NA; j_call: TRBJ2-3; cdr3_aa: CASSFARGTQYF; cdr3_nt: TGTGCCAGCAGCTTCGCCCGAGGTACGCAGTATTTT
v_call: TRBV12-3/TRBV12-4; clone_size: many; d_call: TRBD2; j_call: TRBJ2-3; cdr3_aa: CASNIAGAGDTQYF; cdr3_nt: TGTGCCAGCAATATAGCGGGAGCGGGAGATACGCAGTATTTT
v_call: TRBV20-1; clone_size: many; d_call: TRBD1; j_call: TRBJ1-1; cdr3_aa: CSARTGGSTTEAFF; cdr3_nt: TGCAGTGCTCGTACAGGGGGCTCGACCACTGAAGCTTTCTTT
v_call: TRBV12-3/TRBV12-4; clone_size: NA; d_call: NA; j_call: TRBJ2-3; cdr3_aa: CASSSLTPSLDTQYF; cdr3_nt: TGTGCCAGCAGTTCCCTAACTCCCTCCCTAGATACGCAGTATTTT
v_call: TRBV3-1; clone_size: NA; d_call: NA; j_call: TRBJ2-7; cdr3_aa: CASSQELRTLGGEQYF; cdr3_nt: TGTGCCAGCAGCCAAGAACTGAGGACCCTAGGGGGCGAGCAGTACTTC
v_call: TRBV27; clone_size: many; d_call: TRBD2; j_call: TRBJ2-6; cdr3_aa: CASSGTSGSFGANVLTF; cdr3_nt: TGTGCCAGCAGTGGGACTAGCGGGAGTTTTGGGGCCAACGTCCTGACTTTC
v_call: TRBV5-8; clone_size: few; d_call: TRBD2; j_call: TRBJ2-3; cdr3_aa: CASSLGLAGDTDTQYF; cdr3_nt: TGTGCCAGCAGCTTGGGGCTAGCGGGAGACACAGATACGCAGTATTTT
v_call: TRBV11-2; clone_size: medium-sized; d_call: NA; j_call: TRBJ2-3; cdr3_aa: CASSLGAVADTQYF; cdr3_nt: TGTGCCAGCAGCTTAGGGGCAGTTGCAGATACGCAGTATTTT
v_call: TRBV30; clone_size: many; d_call: NA; j_call: TRBJ1-2; cdr3_aa: CAGGGDRGSNYGYTF; cdr3_nt: TGTGCCGGAGGAGGGGACCGGGGGTCTAACTATGGCTACACCTTC
v_call: TRBV4-2; clone_size: many; d_call: NA; j_call: TRBJ2-2; cdr3_aa: CASSQDPDSHTGELFF; cdr3_nt: TGTGCCAGCAGCCAAGATCCCGACTCACACACCGGGGAGCTGTTTTTT
v_call: TRBV6-2/TRBV6-3; clone_size: many; d_call: NA; j_call: TRBJ2-5; cdr3_aa: CASGTETQYF; cdr3_nt: TGTGCCAGCGGAACAGAGACCCAGTACTTC
v_call: TRBV5-4; clone_size: few; d_call: NA; j_call: TRBJ2-7; cdr3_aa: CASSRGTAPLYEQYF; cdr3_nt: TGTGCCAGCAGCCGCGGGACCGCACCCCTCTACGAGCAGTACTTC
v_call: TRBV5-8; clone_size: many; d_call: NA; j_call: TRBJ1-5; cdr3_aa: CASSFRDNRSNQPQHF; cdr3_nt: TGTGCCAGCAGCTTCAGGGACAATCGGAGCAATCAGCCCCAGCATTTT
v_call: TRBV2; clone_size: few; d_call: NA; j_call: TRBJ2-2; cdr3_aa: CASSDGAGSGELFF; cdr3_nt: TGTGCCAGCAGTGACGGCGCGGGTTCCGGGGAGCTGTTTTTT
v_call: TRBV7-2; clone_size: many; d_call: NA; j_call: TRBJ1-4; cdr3_aa: CASRLSPTNEKLFF; cdr3_nt: TGTGCCAGCCGTCTGTCACCTACTAATGAAAAACTGTTTTTT
v_call: TRBV27; clone_size: many; d_call: NA; j_call: TRBJ2-2; cdr3_aa: CASSRSGELFF; cdr3_nt: TGTGCCAGCAGCCGTAGCGGGGAGCTGTTTTTT
v_call: TRBV28; clone_size: many; d_call: NA; j_call: TRBJ2-3; cdr3_aa: CASTLGRTASTDTQYF; cdr3_nt: TGTGCCAGCACCTTGGGGAGGACAGCAAGCACAGATACGCAGTATTTT
v_call: TRBV28; clone_size: many; d_call: TRBD2; j_call: TRBJ2-7; cdr3_aa: CASIPRSGRNYEQYF; cdr3_nt: TGTGCCAGCATCCCCCGTAGCGGGAGGAACTACGAGCAGTACTTC
v_call: TRBV4-3; clone_size: few; d_call: NA; j_call: TRBJ2-1; cdr3_aa: CASSHPGEDEQFF; cdr3_nt: TGCGCCAGCAGCCACCCCGGGGAGGATGAGCAGTTCTTC
v_call: TRBV7-9; clone_size: few; d_call: NA; j_call: TRBJ2-7; cdr3_aa: CASSPPEGSYEQYF; cdr3_nt: TGTGCCAGCAGCCCCCCGGAAGGATCCTACGAGCAGTACTTC
v_call: TRBV9; clone_size: many; d_call: NA; j_call: TRBJ2-2; cdr3_aa: CASSVRWSGVDTGELFF; cdr3_nt: TGTGCCAGCAGCGTAAGGTGGTCGGGAGTTGACACCGGGGAGCTGTTTTTT
v_call: TRBV11-2; clone_size: many; d_call: TRBD2; j_call: TRBJ2-3; cdr3_aa: CASSLDRLAGVTDTQYF; cdr3_nt: TGTGCCAGCAGCTTAGATCGGCTAGCGGGAGTTACAGATACGCAGTATTTT
v_call: TRBV20-1; clone_size: many; d_call: NA; j_call: TRBJ2-7; cdr3_aa: CSARGDPLEQYF; cdr3_nt: TGCAGTGCTAGGGGGGACCCCCTCGAGCAGTACTTC
v_call: TRBV3-1; clone_size: many; d_call: NA; j_call: TRBJ2-2; cdr3_aa: CASSQEGQGVGELFF; cdr3_nt: TGTGCCAGCAGCCAAGAAGGTCAGGGCGTCGGGGAGCTGTTTTTT
v_call: TRBV20-1; clone_size: many; d_call: NA; j_call: TRBJ2-1; cdr3_aa: CSARTLTGVLQFF; cdr3_nt: TGCAGTGCTAGAACCCTCACGGGAGTTTTACAGTTCTTC
v_call: TRBV2; clone_size: few; d_call: NA; j_call: TRBJ2-5; cdr3_aa: CASSVSTASQETQYF; cdr3_nt: TGTGCCAGCAGTGTATCGACAGCCTCCCAAGAGACCCAGTACTTC
v_call: TRBV15; clone_size: many; d_call: NA; j_call: TRBJ2-7; cdr3_aa: CATSRDAGHSYEQYF; cdr3_nt: TGTGCCACCAGCAGAGATGCAGGGCACTCCTACGAGCAGTACTTC
v_call: TRBV20-1; clone_size: many; d_call: TRBD2; j_call: TRBJ2-1; cdr3_aa: CSARDGVAGGEQFF; cdr3_nt: TGCAGTGCTAGAGATGGAGTAGCGGGAGGAGAGCAGTTCTTC
v_call: TRBV29-1; clone_size: many; d_call: TRBD2; j_call: TRBJ2-3; cdr3_aa: CSVVLWEGPDTQYF; cdr3_nt: TGCAGCGTTGTTCTGTGGGAGGGCCCAGATACGCAGTATTTT
v_call: TRBV6-2/TRBV6-3; clone_size: many; d_call: TRBD1; j_call: TRBJ1-4; cdr3_aa: CASRTMGDSEKLFF; cdr3_nt: TGTGCCAGCAGGACAATGGGGGACAGTGAAAAACTGTTTTTT
v_call: TRBV21-1; clone_size: many; d_call: NA; j_call: TRBJ2-5; cdr3_aa: CAIETGGFRETQYF; cdr3_nt: TGTGCCATCGAGACAGGGGGCTTTCGAGAGACCCAGTACTTC
v_call: TRBV20-1; clone_size: many; d_call: TRBD2; j_call: TRBJ2-1; cdr3_aa: CSAFSSGSYGSYNEQFF; cdr3_nt: TGCAGTGCCTTTTCAAGCGGGAGCTATGGATCCTACAATGAGCAGTTCTTC
v_call: TRBV27; clone_size: many; d_call: NA; j_call: TRBJ2-1; cdr3_aa: CASSSVLSSYNEQFF; cdr3_nt: TGTGCCAGCAGTTCGGTGCTTAGCTCCTACAATGAGCAGTTCTTC
v_call: TRBV27; clone_size: many; d_call: NA; j_call: TRBJ2-7; cdr3_aa: CASSFRDEQYF; cdr3_nt: TGTGCCAGCAGTTTTCGCGACGAGCAGTACTTC
v_call: TRBV10-2; clone_size: many; d_call: NA; j_call: TRBJ2-1; cdr3_aa: CASSDYDEQFF; cdr3_nt: TGCGCCAGCAGTGATTACGATGAGCAGTTCTTC
v_call: TRBV30; clone_size: many; d_call: NA; j_call: TRBJ2-5; cdr3_aa: CAEASQGLQETQYF; cdr3_nt: TGTGCCGAAGCCTCTCAGGGACTCCAAGAGACCCAGTACTTC
v_call: TRBV28; clone_size: many; d_call: NA; j_call: TRBJ2-7; cdr3_aa: CASSPPTRTYEQYF; cdr3_nt: TGTGCCAGCAGTCCCCCTACAAGAACCTACGAGCAGTACTTC
v_call: TRBV20-1; clone_size: few; d_call: NA; j_call: TRBJ2-3; cdr3_aa: CSASDSKASPSTDTQYF; cdr3_nt: TGCAGTGCTAGTGACTCGAAGGCTAGCCCTAGCACAGATACGCAGTATTTT
v_call: TRBV4-3; clone_size: few; d_call: NA; j_call: TRBJ2-5; cdr3_aa: CASSLETGYQETQYF; cdr3_nt: TGCGCCAGCAGCCTGGAAACAGGGTACCAAGAGACCCAGTACTTC
v_call: TRBV29-1; clone_size: many; d_call: NA; j_call: TRBJ2-2; cdr3_aa: CSAPEGSGELFF; cdr3_nt: TGCAGCGCTCCAGAGGGTTCCGGGGAGCTGTTTTTT
v_call: TRBV7-2; clone_size: many; d_call: TRBD2; j_call: TRBJ2-7; cdr3_aa: CASSPLGRESYEQYF; cdr3_nt: TGTGCCAGCAGCCCCCTTGGGCGGGAGTCCTACGAGCAGTACTTC
v_call: TRBV27; clone_size: many; d_call: NA; j_call: TRBJ2-7; cdr3_aa: CASSITGYEQYF; cdr3_nt: TGTGCCAGCAGTATCACAGGCTACGAGCAGTACTTC
v_call: TRBV28; clone_size: many; d_call: NA; j_call: TRBJ2-1; cdr3_aa: CASSFSGASYNEQFF; cdr3_nt: TGTGCCAGCAGTTTTTCGGGAGCCTCCTACAATGAGCAGTTCTTC
v_call: TRBV19; clone_size: many; d_call: TRBD2; j_call: TRBJ2-1; cdr3_aa: CASRPAGVSYNEQFF; cdr3_nt: TGTGCCAGTAGGCCAGCGGGAGTGTCTTACAATGAGCAGTTCTTC
v_call: TRBV27; clone_size: many; d_call: TRBD2; j_call: TRBJ2-7; cdr3_aa: CASSQTSGSYEQYF; cdr3_nt: TGTGCCAGCAGCCAGACTAGCGGGAGTTACGAGCAGTACTTC
v_call: TRBV9; clone_size: many; d_call: NA; j_call: TRBJ2-7; cdr3_aa: CASSAASGDAYEQYF; cdr3_nt: TGTGCCAGCAGCGCGGCGTCAGGAGACGCCTACGAGCAGTACTTC
v_call: TRBV10-2; clone_size: many; d_call: NA; j_call: TRBJ2-1; cdr3_aa: CASSRVASYNEQFF; cdr3_nt: TGCGCCAGCAGTAGGGTAGCGTCTTACAATGAGCAGTTCTTC
v_call: TRBV4-3; clone_size: many; d_call: NA; j_call: TRBJ2-7; cdr3_aa: CASSQEGWDEQYF; cdr3_nt: TGCGCCAGCAGCCAAGAGGGCTGGGACGAGCAGTACTTC
v_call: TRBV2; clone_size: many; d_call: NA; j_call: TRBJ2-4; cdr3_aa: CASPPLGDRPKNIQYF; cdr3_nt: TGTGCCAGCCCTCCCCTGGGTGACAGGCCCAAAAACATTCAGTACTTC
v_call: TRBV4-2; clone_size: NA; d_call: TRBD2; j_call: TRBJ2-1; cdr3_aa: CASSQGTSHNEQFF; cdr3_nt: TGTGCCAGCAGCCAAGGGACTAGTCACAACGAGCAGTTCTTC
v_call: TRBV10-3; clone_size: many; d_call: TRBD1; j_call: TRBJ2-7; cdr3_aa: CAIQDREASYEQYF; cdr3_nt: TGTGCCATCCAGGACAGGGAAGCTTCCTACGAGCAGTACTTC
v_call: TRBV11-2; clone_size: NA; d_call: NA; j_call: TRBJ2-3; cdr3_aa: CASSLVTDTQYF; cdr3_nt: TGTGCCAGCAGTCTAGTTACAGATACGCAGTATTTT
v_call: TRBV18; clone_size: many; d_call: NA; j_call: TRBJ1-2; cdr3_aa: CASSPPDSSTRYGYTF; cdr3_nt: TGTGCCAGCTCACCACCGGACAGTTCCACCCGCTATGGCTACACCTTC